Listed here is a single TCR beta chain. This clone has only one observation. Its binding antigen is unknown. No base quality information exists; no much larger clone differs at one position. This sample stems from a study of T cell responses to AZD1222 COVID-19 vaccine listed by TCRdb under 2021. Regarding the complete study: AZD1222 recipients given second doses at about 4 weeks or at about 12 weeks were pooled, since spike-specific TCR depth and breadth were not found to differ between the two schedules. TCR sequencing covered over 230 trial participants: 200 to 220 given two doses of AZD1222 and about 26 given two doses of MenACWY control vaccine. Trial participants were enrolled by age into subgroups of 18-55, 56-69 and 70-plus years, and around 140, 26 and 57 TCR-sequenced participants, respectively, were included in these subgroups.

Measured from the cysteine to the phenylalanine, the CDR3 is 14 residues long. The CDR3 DNA has 42 bases and is translated from base 1. V has 4 bases trimmed and J has 8 bases trimmed; junction bases matching no gene number 5. From the germline V gene, CDR1 is SGHRS and CDR2 is YFSETQ. According to the study, the label for this sample's time point signals: baseline before first vaccination. The vaccinee samples were drawn from two UK trials, COV001 and COV002, one of which was a single-blind randomized controlled phase 2/3 trial testing AZD1222 (ChAdOx1 nCoV-19) in healthy adults. Trial participant PBMC samples were collected at day 0 and day 28 after the second dose for TCRbeta chain sequencing. General study outcomes and caveats: After two AZD1222 doses, both the breadth and the depth of spike-specific TCRs were significantly higher than at day 0 and than in MenACWY recipients. Reportedly, almost half of the unique spike-specific TCRs recognized epitopes lying outside the regions that are mutated in the B.1.351 and B.1.1.7 variants. Conclusions about previously exposed vaccinees are limited, since just 6 or 7 AZD1222 recipients were seropositive for SARS-CoV-2 at baseline. Because no day 14 peak-response samples were available, repertoires were characterized only after the peak T cell response. The 56-69-year group was small, and its depth increase did not reach significance, likely because of low power. Vaccine-associated CD4 TCRs spanned the whole spike protein, with dominant responses in regions 160-218 and 743-854. Participants were mostly white British and included more females than males, and it was suggested by the authors that clonal diversity may have been underestimated.

The CDR3 regions of human TCRbeta chains were analyzed by immunosequencing. For the original study's pipeline: Repertoire TCRs were matched against a reference library of SARS-CoV-2-specific TCRs generated with the MIRA antigen-specificity platform. Breadth was defined as the fraction of unique TCRs that were SARS-CoV-2-associated. Depth was defined as the fraction of total T cells that were SARS-CoV-2-associated. Using the MIRA data, every spike-specific TCR was mapped to the spike region that the TCR reacted to and assigned to either a CD4 or a CD8 class. Log10-transformed breadth and depth values were compared by one-way ANOVA with Sidak's multiple comparisons tests. TCRdb limited this immuneACCESS table to in-frame rearrangements with V and J called. A share of clones is missing; checked studies link under half to unresolved V genes, and the rest is unexplained. The V and J calls and clone size come from that table; D and trimming were worked out from the DNA. This sample holds around 130,000 clones; over 90% were observed only once. 0.85% to 0.95% of the sample is in the top ten clones.

The clonotype was recovered from an adult in good health. The chain was built from TRBV5-1 and TRBJ2-4; the junction holds 11 bases that match TRBD1. The sample consisted of peripheral blood, taken on day 0 of AZD1222 vaccination. This receptor has the CDR3 CASSPGTGGDIQYF. At the DNA level, the sequence is TGCGCCAGCAGCCCAGGGACAGGGGGGGACATTCAGTACTTC.